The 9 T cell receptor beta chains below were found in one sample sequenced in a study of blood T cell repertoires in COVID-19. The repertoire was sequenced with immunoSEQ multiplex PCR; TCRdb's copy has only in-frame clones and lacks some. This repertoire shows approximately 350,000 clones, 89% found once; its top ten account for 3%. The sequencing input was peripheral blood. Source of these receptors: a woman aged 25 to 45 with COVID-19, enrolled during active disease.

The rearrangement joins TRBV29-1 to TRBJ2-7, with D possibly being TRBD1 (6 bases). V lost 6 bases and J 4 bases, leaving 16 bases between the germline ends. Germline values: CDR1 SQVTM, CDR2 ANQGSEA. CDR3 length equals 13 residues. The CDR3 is CSVLDRISYEQYF. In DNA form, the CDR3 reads TGCAGCGTATTAGACAGGATTTCATACGAGCAGTACTTC.

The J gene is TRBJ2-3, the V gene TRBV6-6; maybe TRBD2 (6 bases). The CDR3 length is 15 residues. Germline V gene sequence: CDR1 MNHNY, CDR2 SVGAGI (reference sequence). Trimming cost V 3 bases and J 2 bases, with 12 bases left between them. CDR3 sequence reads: CASSYVGGTTDTQYF. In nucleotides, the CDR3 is TGTGCCAGCAGTTATGTCGGCGGGACCACAGATACGCAGTATTTT.

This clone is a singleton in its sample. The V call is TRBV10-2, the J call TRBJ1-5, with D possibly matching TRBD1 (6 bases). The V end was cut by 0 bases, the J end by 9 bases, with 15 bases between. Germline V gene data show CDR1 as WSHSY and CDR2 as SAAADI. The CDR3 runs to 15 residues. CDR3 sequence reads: CASSESTGGSWPQHF. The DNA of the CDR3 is TGCGCCAGCAGTGAGTCGACGGGGGGCAGTTGGCCCCAGCATTTT.

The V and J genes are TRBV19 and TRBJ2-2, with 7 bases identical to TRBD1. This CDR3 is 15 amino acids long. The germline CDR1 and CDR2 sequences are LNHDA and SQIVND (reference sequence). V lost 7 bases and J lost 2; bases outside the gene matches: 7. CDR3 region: CASMRRGPNTGELFF. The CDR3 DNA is TGTGCCAGTATGAGAAGGGGGCCAAACACCGGGGAGCTGTTTTTT.

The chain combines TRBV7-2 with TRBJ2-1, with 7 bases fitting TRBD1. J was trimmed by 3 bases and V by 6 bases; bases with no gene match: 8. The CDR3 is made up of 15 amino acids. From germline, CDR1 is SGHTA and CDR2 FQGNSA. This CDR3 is CASSSDRALYNEQFF. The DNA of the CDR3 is TGTGCCAGCAGTTCTGACAGGGCTCTCTACAATGAGCAGTTCTTC.

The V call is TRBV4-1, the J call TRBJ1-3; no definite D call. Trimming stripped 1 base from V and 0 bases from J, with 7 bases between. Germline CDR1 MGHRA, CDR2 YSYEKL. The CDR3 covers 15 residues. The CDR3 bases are TGCGCCAGCAGCCAAGTCCCTAGCTCTGGAAACACCATATATTTT. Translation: CASSQVPSSGNTIYF.

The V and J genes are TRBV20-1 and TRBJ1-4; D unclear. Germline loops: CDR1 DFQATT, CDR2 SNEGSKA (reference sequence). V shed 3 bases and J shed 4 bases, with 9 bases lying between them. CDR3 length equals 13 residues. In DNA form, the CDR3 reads TGCAGTGCTAGTGACGAGTATAATGAAAAACTGTTTTTT. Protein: CSASDEYNEKLFF.

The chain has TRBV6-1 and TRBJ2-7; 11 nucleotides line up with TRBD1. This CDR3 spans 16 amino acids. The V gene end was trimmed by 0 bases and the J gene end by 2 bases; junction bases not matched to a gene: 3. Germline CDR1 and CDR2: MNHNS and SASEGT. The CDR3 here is CASSEAGGQGAYEQYF. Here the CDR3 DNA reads TGTGCCAGCAGTGAAGCCGGGGGACAGGGGGCCTACGAGCAGTACTTC.

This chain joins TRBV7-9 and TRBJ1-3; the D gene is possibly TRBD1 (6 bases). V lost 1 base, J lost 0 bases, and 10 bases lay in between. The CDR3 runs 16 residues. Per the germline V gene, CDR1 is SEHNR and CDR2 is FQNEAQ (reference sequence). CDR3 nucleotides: TGTGCCAGCAGCTTAGGGTGGGACAACTCTGGAAACACCATATATTTT. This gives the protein CASSLGWDNSGNTIYF.